This TCR beta chain comes out of a study of CD8 T cells in ankylosing spondylitis. Study-level results: For ankylosing spondylitis blood, a TCR beta motif of several highly homologous variants appeared characteristic.

Making use of molecular barcodes, quantitative 5'-RACE generated TCR beta libraries. TCRdb ran MiXCR on the 5' RACE reads and lists one entry per CDR3 protein. Of around 340,000 distinct CDR3 sequences listed, approximately 15% are singletons. This clonotype was seen a handful of times. Antigen: not known. The sequence was collected from a male donor with ankylosing spondylitis or in good health (not recorded which). The source material was blood, either unsorted or a sorted T cell fraction (not recorded which).

CDR3 nucleotide sequence: TGTGCCAGCAGTTTAAGAGCTGCAGATACGCAGTATTTT. Translating gives CASSLRAADTQYF. V gene TRBV12-3 or TRBV12-4 combines with J gene TRBJ2-3; D call uncertain. This CDR3 spans 13 amino acids. V lost 2 bases and J lost 4, with 7 bases in between.